The entry that follows covers one TCR beta chain sequence. This clonotype was picked up many times. The specificity of this receptor is unknown. No base quality values were provided; no much bigger clone lies one nucleotide off. The data originate from a study of blood T cells in healthy people across ages (dated by TCRdb to about 2015). Study-wide context: In model experiments, template switching captured roughly one uniquely barcoded TCR beta cDNA molecule for every two T cells. Using the same blood draw, the study looked at two additional independent replicas of 1 million unique cDNA reads for two donors, one aged 18 to 30 and the other aged 80 or older. The donors were divided into four age groups: young (average approximately 15 years), middle-aged (about 39), aged (approximately 59) and long-lived (82). To track age-related changes in TCR beta repertoire diversity, the study relied on deep sequencing normalized with unique cDNA molecular identifiers. Donors of different ages were randomly distributed across sequencing lanes to avoid experimental bias. Beyond this particular receptor, the publication reports: Because the CMV infection status of the donors was unknown, age-related changes in expanded clonotypes may potentially have been confounded. Conclusive comparison of naive and antigen-experienced compartments was prevented by the profiling of bulk unsorted PBMCs. As age increased, observed TCR beta diversity per million T cells dropped in a roughly linear way, and a significant reduction was already evident by age 40. The percentage of naive T cells measured by flow cytometry correlated strongly with observed TCR beta diversity. Estimates of total diversity based on one million sequenced T cells were regarded as lower bounds and as underestimates. Compared with the aged group, the long-lived group had more naive CD4+ T cells, fewer expanded clones and increased TCR diversity, suggesting age selection.

The receptor library was made with 5' RACE. Sequencing used an Illumina HiSeq 2500. The second PCR ran for roughly 7 to 12 cycles and used a J-beta primer mix along with a sample-barcoded 5' primer. A unique molecular identifier was introduced onto each TCR beta cDNA molecule by a template-switch 5' adaptor carrying 12 random nucleotides. Each sample yielded at least 3 million CDR3-containing paired-end reads. First-strand cDNA synthesis was performed from all RNA using the Mint cDNA synthesis kit, with priming by a TRBC-specific oligonucleotide. Following uracil-DNA glycosylase treatment, a first 18-cycle PCR with universal primers M1SS and BC2_uni_R was performed on all cDNA. Per the original workflow: For normalization, 1 million high-quality reads, each with a distinct molecular identifier, were randomly selected from each sample. Reads sharing molecular identifiers were discarded rather than binned into consensus sequences. MiTCR, with a Q25 quality threshold and the strictest error-elimination algorithm, was used for CDR3 identification, clonotype clustering and error correction. A nonparametric unseen species model with Euler transformation was used to estimate lower-bound total TCR beta diversity. The public reads were reanalyzed by TCRdb: fastp trimming at Q25, MiXCR alignment, in-frame beta chains only. Identical CDR3 proteins give one entry, which carries the most common genes and DNA. These V and J calls originate from TCRdb's pipeline instead of the authors' own analysis. The sample contains about 1.6 million distinct CDR3 sequences, roughly a third of them found a single time. Approximately 11% of the sample goes to the ten largest clones.

The 39 donors, aged roughly 6 to 95 years, were systemically healthy Caucasian individuals from Russia. Each donor gave 8 to 10 milliliters of peripheral blood, drawn into EDTA-treated Vacutainer tubes. Ficoll-Paque density-gradient centrifugation was used to isolate PBMCs, with at least 7 million per sample. Trizol reagent was used to extract total RNA from the PBMCs, yielding at least 5.5 micrograms per sample. Naive CD45RAhigh/CD27high T cell percentages were measured by flow cytometry on a PBMC aliquot from every donor. Based on the germline V gene, the CDR1 and CDR2 sequences are SQVTM and ANQGSEA. The CDR3, from cysteine to phenylalanine, totals 12 residues. Of all the DNA, just the CDR3 is kept, 36 bases in frame from base 1. Between the V and J ends, shortened by 6 bases and 3 bases respectively, the junction contains 9 bases.

The source is a woman in her twenties or thirties in good health. The chain is made from TRBV29-1 and TRBJ2-1; the D gene is unclear. Sequencing used blood. CDR3 reads: CSVETDYNEQFF. The DNA reads TGCAGCGTGGAGACTGACTACAATGAGCAGTTCTTC.